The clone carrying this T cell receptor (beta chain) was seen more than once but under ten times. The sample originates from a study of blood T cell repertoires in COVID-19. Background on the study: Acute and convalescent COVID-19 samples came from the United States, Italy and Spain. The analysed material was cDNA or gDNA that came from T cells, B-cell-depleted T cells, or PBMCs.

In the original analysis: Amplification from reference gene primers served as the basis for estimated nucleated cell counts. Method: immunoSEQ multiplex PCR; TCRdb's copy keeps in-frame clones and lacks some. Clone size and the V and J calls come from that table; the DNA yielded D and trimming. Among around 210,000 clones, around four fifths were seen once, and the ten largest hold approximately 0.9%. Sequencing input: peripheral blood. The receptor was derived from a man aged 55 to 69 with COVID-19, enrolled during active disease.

The CDR3 loop reads CASKWQFVEGGYTF. CDR3 bases: TGTGCCAGCAAATGGCAGTTCGTCGAGGGTGGCTACACCTTC. V and J are TRBV2 and TRBJ1-2; no firm D call. Germline CDR1 is SNHLY and CDR2 is FYNNEI. CDR3 size: 14 residues. V was cut by 7 bases and J by 7 bases, with 19 bases left in between.